Below are 17 T cell receptor beta chains sequenced from a single sample in a study of Graves' ophthalmopathy and Graves' hyperthyroidism. Scientists amplified the TCR beta CDR3 regions from RNA transcripts. HTBI primers were used in a first-round RT-PCR, which preceded a second-round multiplex PCR. TCRdb passed the multiplex PCR reads through MiXCR, listing each CDR3 protein once. The repertoire holds over a million distinct CDR3 sequences, with 35% to 40% as singletons. What was sequenced was peripheral blood or thyroid tissue (not recorded which). The source of these receptors is an adult man with Graves' hyperthyroidism.

Comment on this clonotype: One end of the junction fails to match germline, which may point to a read error. V gene TRBV10-3 combines with J gene TRBJ2-2, with 7 bases fitting TRBD2. Germline V lookup: CDR1 ENHRY, CDR2 SYGVKD. The CDR3 contains 14 residues. The CDR3 is CASSLAGSPGELFF. CDR3 nucleotides: TGTGCCAGCAGTTTAGCGGGTAGTCCCGGGGAGCTGTTTTTT.

The rearrangement uses TRBV20-1 and TRBJ1-6; D call uncertain. This CDR3 has 12 amino acids. V was trimmed by 0 bases and J by 10 bases, leaving 7 bases between them. Germline CDR1 reads DFQATT; CDR2 reads SNEGSKA (reference sequence). The CDR3 DNA reads as TGCAGTGCTAGAGATCTTACCTCACCCCTCCACTTT. This sequence encodes CSARDLTSPLHF.

As regards this clonotype: A much larger clone lies one base from this, so it may be a read error. The gene calls are TRBV5-1 and TRBJ2-2, with D maybe TRBD1 (6 bases). Germline V gene data show CDR1 as SGHRS and CDR2 as YFSETQ. Trimming took off 0 bases at V and 3 bases at J, with 15 bases between the two ends. CDR3 length: 17 amino acids. CDR3 DNA sequence: TGCGCCAGCAGCTTGGTGCGGACAGTAGGTTACACCGGGGAGCTGTTTTTT. It codes for CASSLVRTVGYTGELFF.

This chain connects TRBV3-1 to TRBJ2-5; possible D gene TRBD1, 7 bases. V was cut by 3 bases and J by 1 base, with 15 bases left in between. The CDR3 totals 16 residues. Germline V gives CDR1 LGHDT, CDR2 YNNKEL (reference sequence). The CDR3 sequence is CASSQGQRAVQETQYF. The CDR3 DNA follows: TGTGCCAGCAGCCAGGGACAGCGGGCAGTCCAAGAGACCCAGTACTTC.

This clonotype turned up a few times. The chain carries TRBV7-8 and TRBJ1-5, with D perhaps matching TRBD1 (5 bases). The germline V gene has CDR1 SGHVS and CDR2 FQNEAQ. The CDR3 is made up of 14 amino acids. The ends were cut back, 8 bases at V and 7 bases at J, with 18 bases in the middle. This CDR3 reads CASSGQVVEQPQHF. Written as DNA, the CDR3 is TGTGCCAGCTCGGGGCAGGTTGTCGAACAGCCCCAGCATTTT.

Ten or more counts support this clonotype. V and J are TRBV4-2 and TRBJ2-7, with D maybe TRBD2 (5 bases). From germline, CDR1 is LGHNA and CDR2 YNFKEQ. The CDR3 consists of 14 residues. Trimming left V 1 base short and J 0 bases short, with 7 bases between. The chain's CDR3 is CASSQVGSSYEQYF. The CDR3 nucleotides are TGTGCCAGCAGCCAAGTAGGGAGCTCCTACGAGCAGTACTTC.

This chain joins TRBV10-3 and TRBJ1-3; 11 bases line up with TRBD1. The junction had 10 bases not matched to a gene; V was cut back by 6 bases and J by 0 bases. The CDR3 is made up of 18 amino acids. Germline V gene sequence: CDR1 ENHRY, CDR2 SYGVKD. This CDR3 is CAIRGPGQGVDSGNTIYF. CDR3 bases: TGTGCCATCAGGGGCCCGGGACAGGGGGTCGACTCTGGAAACACCATATATTTT.

This chain connects TRBV5-1 to TRBJ1-2, with D perhaps TRBD1 (6 bases). V was trimmed by 2 bases and J by 0 bases, leaving 17 bases between them. The CDR3 totals 17 residues. CDR1 and CDR2 from the germline V gene are SGHRS and YFSETQ. The CDR3 DNA follows: TGCGCCAGCAGCTTTAGCGGGGGCGGCACAGCTAACTATGGCTACACCTTC. Translated, it gives CASSFSGGGTANYGYTF.

This sequence joins TRBV29-1 and TRBJ2-2; possibly TRBD2 for D (7 bases). The CDR3 sequence is 16 residues long. Germline loops: CDR1 SQVTM, CDR2 ANQGSEA. Deletions cut 4 bases from V and 6 bases from J, with 21 bases between. The CDR3 is CSVGGRGEGGAGELFF. CDR3 in DNA: TGCAGCGTTGGGGGGAGGGGAGAAGGGGGAGCCGGGGAGCTGTTTTTT.

This clonotype was detected only once. CDR3 loop: CASSQATGVYEQYF. The CDR3, as DNA: TGTGCCAGCAGCCAAGCGACAGGGGTCTACGAGCAGTACTTC. The chain joins TRBV14 to TRBJ2-7; 8 bases line up with TRBD1. The V gene's germline CDR1 is SGHDN and CDR2 FVKESK. V shed 1 base and J 3 bases; nucleotides not matched to a gene: 2. CDR3 length equals 14 residues.

This clonotype was found many times. This chain joins TRBV14 and TRBJ1-2; no reliable D call. Per the germline V gene, CDR1 is SGHDN and CDR2 is FVKESK. The length of the CDR3 is 13 residues. The germline V and J ends were trimmed by 3 bases and 3 bases, with 8 bases remaining between them. The CDR3 spells CASSQGNHYGYTF. CDR3 sequence (DNA): TGTGCCAGCAGCCAGGGTAACCACTATGGCTACACCTTC.

The chain uses TRBV28 and TRBJ2-7; 9 bases map to TRBD2. Germline V gene data show CDR1 as MDHEN and CDR2 as SYDVKM. The CDR3 sequence is 15 residues long. V gave up 5 bases and J gave up 3 bases; unmatched junction bases: 8. The DNA for the CDR3 is TGTGCCAGCAGTCGCTGGGATAGCGGGAGCTACGAGCAGTACTTC. It encodes CASSRWDSGSYEQYF.

The chain links TRBV7-9 to TRBJ1-3, with 8 positions matching TRBD1. The CDR3 runs 17 residues. The V gene end was trimmed by 2 bases and the J gene end by 8 bases; junction bases not matched to a gene: 14. CDR1 is SEHNR, CDR2 FQNEAQ, per germline (reference sequence). The CDR3 nucleotides are TGTGCCAGCAGCTTACGGACGACAGGGGTCGTTCGGGACACCATATATTTT. Encoded protein: CASSLRTTGVVRDTIYF.

The chain recombines TRBV10-3 with TRBJ1-1; 8 bases are a match to TRBD1. With 9 bases clipped from V and 0 bases from J, the junction kept 6 bases outside the gene matches. The germline CDR1 and CDR2 sequences are ENHRY and SYGVKD. This CDR3 is built from 14 residues. CDR3 sequence reads: CAIRQGSMNTEAFF. DNA of the CDR3: TGTGCCATTCGACAGGGGTCCATGAACACTGAAGCTTTCTTT.

At least ten counts were recorded for this clonotype. The V and J genes are TRBV29-1 and TRBJ1-1; D ambiguous. Trimming left V 6 bases short and J 2 bases short, with 4 bases between. This CDR3 contains 10 residues. Germline V gene sequence: CDR1 SQVTM, CDR2 ANQGSEA. This chain's CDR3 is CSVHNTEAFF. The CDR3 nucleotides are TGCAGCGTACATAACACTGAAGCTTTCTTT.

This clonotype came up many times. The gene calls are TRBV24-1 and TRBJ2-7; D is tentatively TRBD1 or TRBD2 (5 bases each). V lost 7 bases and J 0 bases, leaving 9 bases between the germline ends. Germline V CDR1 and CDR2: KGHDR, SFDVKD. The CDR3 runs to 13 residues. CDR3 protein: CATSGTTSYEQYF. CDR3 DNA sequence: TGTGCCACCAGCGGGACGACCTCCTACGAGCAGTACTTC.

The chain combines TRBV9 with TRBJ2-7; 8 bases line up with TRBD1. The CDR3 is made up of 15 amino acids. Looked up from germline, CDR1 is SGDLS and CDR2 is YYNGEE. V shed 4 bases, J shed 8 bases, and the junction held 14 bases outside the gene matches. In DNA form, the CDR3 reads TGTGCCAGCAGCCCGAAAGCAGGGGGCGCTTTCAAGCAGTACTTC. Amino acid sequence: CASSPKAGGAFKQYF.